The 32 T cell receptor beta chains in this list originate from one sample, sequenced in a study of molecular identifiers for immune sequencing clone quantification. TCRdb fed the PCR reads into MiXCR, producing one record per CDR3 protein. The profile shows some 97,000 distinct CDR3 sequences, about 35% of them singletons. Sample: naive CD8+ T cells from blood, with Jurkat cell RNA spiked in. As for subset: FACS-sorted CD8+CD4-CCR7+CD45RA+ naive T cells. These receptors were collected from a human donor in good health. Some libraries in this study had Jurkat cell RNA spiked in.

The chain carries TRBV19 and TRBJ2-4; 7 bases line up with TRBD1. Germline lookup yields CDR1 LNHDA and CDR2 SQIVND (reference sequence). V trimming: 3 bases; J trimming: 9 bases; junction bases outside the gene matches: 11. This CDR3 is 15 amino acids long. The chain's CDR3 is CASSIGQGEFGIQYF. In DNA, the CDR3 is TGTGCCAGTAGTATTGGGCAGGGGGAGTTCGGCATTCAGTACTTC.

With regard to this clonotype: One end of the junction is discordant with germline, which a read error may explain. The V call is TRBV15, the J call TRBJ2-4; TRBD2 might be the D (6 bases). Looked up from germline, CDR1 is LNHNV and CDR2 is YYDKDF (reference sequence). The CDR3 covers 13 residues. The CDR3 bases are TGTGCCCCCAGCAGTAGGTGGGGGGACATTCAGTACTTC. It translates to CAPSSRWGDIQYF.

About this clonotype: At one boundary the junction diverges from the germline segment, which might be a read error. The chain combines TRBV7-9 with TRBJ2-2; possibly TRBD2 for D (5 bases). The CDR3 is 13 residues long. Germline lookup yields CDR1 SEHNR and CDR2 FQNEAQ (reference sequence). This CDR3 reads CASGGVNTGELLF. In nucleotides, the CDR3 is TGTGCCAGCGGCGGAGTGAACACCGGGGAGCTGTTATTT. The whole variable domain, remainder taken from reference TRBV7-9 and TRBJ2-2, is DTGVSQNPRHKITKRGQNVTFRCDPISEHNRLYWYRQTLGQGPEFLTYFQNEAQLEKSRLLSDRFSAERPKGSFSTLEIQRTEQGDSAMYLCASGGVNTGELLFGEGSRLTVL.

This clonotype was detected a few times. The chain carries TRBV4-3 and TRBJ1-1, with D unresolved. Germline V CDR1 and CDR2: LGHNA, YSLEER. V was cut by 1 base and J by 5 bases, with 8 bases left in between. This CDR3 has 13 amino acids. This CDR3 is CASSQGVSTEAFF. In nucleotides, the CDR3 is TGCGCCAGCAGCCAAGGAGTATCGACTGAAGCTTTCTTT.

A word on this clonotype: This may be a read error: a much more frequent sequence differs by one nucleotide. Here the CDR3 reads CATHGTGRYEQYF. CDR3 bases: TGTGCCACCCACGGGACAGGGCGCTACGAGCAGTACTTC. This chain links TRBV2 with TRBJ2-7; 9 nucleotides agree with TRBD1. The CDR3 totals 13 residues. With 10 bases clipped from V and 3 bases from J, the junction kept 7 bases outside the gene matches. Germline loops: CDR1 SNHLY, CDR2 FYNNEI.

The chain couples TRBV20-1 to TRBJ2-1; TRBD2 agrees at 12 bases. V lost 0 bases to trimming and J lost 4 bases; unmatched junction nucleotides: 4. CDR3 length: 16 amino acids. Germline CDR1 DFQATT, CDR2 SNEGSKA (reference sequence). This chain's CDR3 is CSARDNGLAGYNEQFF. The CDR3 DNA follows: TGCAGTGCTAGAGATAACGGACTAGCGGGGTACAATGAGCAGTTCTTC.

Comment on this clonotype: A read error may explain this, as a much larger clone is one base away. The chain is built from TRBV6-5 and TRBJ2-3; 9 bases line up with TRBD1. Trimming cost V 10 bases and J 1 base; bases outside gene matches: 12. CDR1 and CDR2 from the germline V gene are MNHEY and SVGAGI. This CDR3 is 16 amino acids long. The CDR3 nucleotides are TGTGCCAACAGCCCATCGGACAGGGGAGGCACAGATACGCAGTATTTT. It yields the protein CANSPSDRGGTDTQYF.

The chain recombines TRBV28 with TRBJ2-3, with 9 bases lining up with TRBD2. The better agreement between TRBJ2-2 and the DNA end casts doubt on the J call. Germline-derived CDR1 and CDR2 are MDHEN and SYDVKM. The CDR3 consists of 12 residues. The CDR3 DNA reads as TGTGCCAGCGGGACTAGCAGCGATACGCTGTTTTTT. Its translation is CASGTSSDTLFF.

This clonotype was detected a few times. This chain joins TRBV11-1 and TRBJ2-7, with 7 bases identical to TRBD1. CDR3 size: 13 residues. The ends lost 5 bases at V and 2 bases at J; junction bases unmatched: 3. The germline V gene has CDR1 SGHAT and CDR2 FQDESV (reference sequence). The CDR3 sequence: CASSQTGPYEQYF. In nucleotides, the CDR3 is TGTGCCAGCAGCCAGACAGGGCCCTACGAGCAGTACTTC.

The table lists this clonotype with many counts. The CDR3 bases are TGTGCCAGCAGCGTAGTGGCAGAGTACATGAACACTGAAGCTTTCTTT. Residues: CASSVVAEYMNTEAFF. The gene calls are TRBV9 and TRBJ1-1, with D unresolved. The germline V and J ends were trimmed by 0 bases and 0 bases, with 12 bases remaining between them. CDR1 is SGDLS and CDR2 is YYNGEE in the germline V gene. The CDR3 covers 16 residues.

The table lists this clonotype with a few counts. This sequence joins TRBV5-6 and TRBJ2-7; D call uncertain. The CDR3 is 13 amino acids. The germline V gene encodes CDR1 SGHDT and CDR2 YYEEEE. V was pared by 3 bases and J by 3 bases, with 10 bases between. The CDR3 region is CASSYWRYYEQYF. CDR3 bases: TGTGCCAGCAGCTACTGGCGGTACTACGAGCAGTACTTC.

CDR3 nucleotides: TGTGCCAGCAGTTACTTGGGGTTAGGTCGAGAGACCCAGTACTTC. Translation: CASSYLGLGRETQYF. The gene calls are TRBV6-5 and TRBJ2-5; D unclear. CDR3 length: 15 amino acids. From germline, CDR1 is MNHEY and CDR2 SVGAGI. Trimming cost V 1 base and J 4 bases, with 13 bases left between them.

This clonotype has just a few counts. Without the conserved terminal phenylalanine or tryptophan, this CDR3 likely stems from a read error. V and J are TRBV7-7 and TRBJ2-3; D is perhaps TRBD1 or TRBD2 (5 bases each). The CDR3 is made up of 15 amino acids. The germline V gene has CDR1 SSHAT and CDR2 FNYEAQ (reference sequence). CDR3: CASSWGRYSTDTQYS. DNA for the CDR3: TGTGCTAGCAGCTGGGGACGGTATAGCACAGATACGCAGTATTCT.

This clonotype appeared a few times. This chain links TRBV12-3 or TRBV12-4 with TRBJ1-5; D possibly corresponds to TRBD1 (5 bases). This CDR3 comprises 13 residues. V lost 6 bases, J lost 4 bases, and 10 bases lay in between. The CDR3 loop is CASSTAGNQPQHF. The CDR3 nucleotides read TGTGCCAGCAGCACCGCAGGGAATCAGCCCCAGCATTTT.

The chain has TRBV18 and TRBJ2-4, with D perhaps matching TRBD2 (7 bases). Trimming took off 2 bases at V and 3 bases at J, with 17 bases between the two ends. CDR3 length: 17 amino acids. From germline, CDR1 is KGHSH and CDR2 LQKENI. In DNA form, the CDR3 reads TGTGCCAGCTCACCAAATTTGGCGGGGGCGAACAAAAACATTCAGTACTTC. This gives the protein CASSPNLAGANKNIQYF.

A word on this clonotype: The junction does not match germline at one end; this may be a read error. The chain combines TRBV27 with TRBJ2-2; perhaps TRBD2 as D (5 bases). The CDR3 spans 14 residues. CDR1 is MNHEY, CDR2 SMNVEV, per germline (reference sequence). Here the CDR3 reads CAGSLQTITGELYF. The CDR3 region has the DNA TGTGCCGGCAGTTTACAGACGATCACCGGGGAGCTGTATTTT.

This clonotype was detected ten times or more. The gene calls are TRBV7-9 and TRBJ2-3; no clear D gene. The CDR3 has 15 amino acids. V gave up 1 base and J gave up 9 bases, with 17 bases separating them. Germline CDR1 reads SEHNR; CDR2 reads FQNEAQ (reference sequence). CDR3 sequence (DNA): TGTGCCAGCAGCTTAGTAGCCTTAAGAGGAAACACGCAGTATTTT. The encoded protein is CASSLVALRGNTQYF. The whole variable domain, remainder taken from reference TRBV7-9 and TRBJ2-3, is DTGVSQNPRHKITKRGQNVTFRCDPISEHNRLYWYRQTLGQGPEFLTYFQNEAQLEKSRLLSDRFSAERPKGSFSTLEIQRTEQGDSAMYLCASSLVALRGNTQYFGPGTRLTVL.

In regard to this clonotype: This may stem from a read error, because a much larger clone lies one nucleotide away. The chain uses TRBV7-9 and TRBJ2-7, with 8 nucleotides matching TRBD1. This CDR3 spans 14 amino acids. Per the germline V gene, CDR1 is SEHNR and CDR2 is FQNEAQ (reference sequence). CDR3 coding DNA: TGTGCCAGCAGCCCCGGACAGGGTTACAGCGAGCAGAACTTC. Its protein product is CASSPGQGYSEQNF.

Comment on this clonotype: A much larger clone lies a single base off, so this may be a read error. The gene calls are TRBV6-5 and TRBJ2-7; no firm D call. From germline, CDR1 is MNHEY and CDR2 SVGAGI. The CDR3 length is 13 residues. The chain's CDR3 is CASCYSYRAEQYF. The CDR3 DNA is TGTGCCAGCTGTTACTCGTACCGGGCCGAGCAGTACTTC.

A remark on this clonotype: Germline and junction disagree at one end, which may indicate a read error. The genes are TRBV6-2 or TRBV6-3 and TRBJ2-2, with D possibly matching TRBD2 (5 bases). This CDR3 contains 17 residues. Germline CDR1 reads MNHEY; CDR2 reads SVGEGT. The DNA for the CDR3 is TGTGCCAGCAGTTACTCTTGGGAAGAGGGCAACACCGGGGAGCTGCTTTTT. Its translation: CASSYSWEEGNTGELLF.

The chain joins TRBV6-5 to TRBJ2-7; no clear D. The ends were cut back, 2 bases at V and 0 bases at J, with 17 bases in the middle. The germline V gene has CDR1 MNHEY and CDR2 SVGAGI. This CDR3 is 17 amino acids long. The CDR3 DNA reads as TGTGCCAGCAGTTACCGCGCCCGCTGGGGAAGCTCCTACGAGCAGTACTTC. Translated: CASSYRARWGSSYEQYF.

Comments on this clonotype: A much more abundant neighbour one base away suggests this may be a read error. The chain is built from TRBV7-3 and TRBJ1-5, with D possibly matching TRBD1 (5 bases). Germline CDR1 reads SGHTA; CDR2 reads FQGTGA. This CDR3 has 18 amino acids. The CDR3 here is CASSSPADLNRSNQPQQF. The CDR3 DNA sequence: TGTGCCAGCAGCTCCCCAGCCGACTTAAACAGGTCCAATCAGCCCCAGCAATTT.

V usage is TRBV27 and J usage is TRBJ2-7; D unresolved. From germline, CDR1 is MNHEY and CDR2 SMNVEV (reference sequence). The CDR3 contains 13 residues. Trimming removed 4 bases from V and 6 bases from J, with 13 bases in between. The CDR3 DNA follows: TGTGCCAGCAGTTGGAGAGTAGCCAGCGAGCAGTACTTC. Protein sequence: CASSWRVASEQYF.

The chain uses TRBV7-2 and TRBJ1-3; D gene uncertain. Germline V gene sequence: CDR1 SGHTA, CDR2 FQGNSA. This CDR3 spans 14 amino acids. The germline V and J ends were trimmed by 5 bases and 0 bases, with 8 bases remaining between them. CDR3 nucleotide sequence: TGTGCCAGCAGCCCCGGGGACTCTGGAAACACCATATATTTT. Translating gives CASSPGDSGNTIYF. The full variable domain, its missing parts supplied by reference TRBV7-2 and TRBJ1-3, is GAGVSQSPSNKVTEKGKDVELRCDPISGHTALYWYRQSLGQGLEFLIYFQGNSAPDKSGLPSDRFSAERTGGSVSTLTIQRTQQEDSAVYLCASSPGDSGNTIYFGEGSWLTVV.

This clonotype was seen repeatedly, ten times or more. J is TRBJ1-2 and V is TRBV28; D gene uncertain. CDR1 and CDR2 (germline): MDHEN, SYDVKM. The CDR3 totals 13 residues. V was pared by 2 bases and J by 1 base, with 5 bases between. The CDR3 sequence is CASSLIVNYGYTF. The CDR3, as DNA: TGTGCCAGCAGTTTAATTGTTAACTATGGCTACACCTTC.

The V gene is TRBV7-2, the J gene TRBJ2-7; the D gene is possibly TRBD1 (6 bases). Germline CDR1 is SGHTA and CDR2 is FQGNSA. Trimming shortened V by 0 bases and J by 3 bases, and 21 bases separated the two germline ends. This CDR3 region has 18 residues. The CDR3 spells CASSLAGRGPSRLYEQYF. The CDR3 DNA reads as TGTGCCAGCAGCTTAGCGGGCAGGGGACCTTCCCGCCTCTACGAGCAGTACTTC.

The rearrangement links TRBV29-1 to TRBJ2-7; 8 bases fit TRBD1. Germline CDR1 and CDR2: SQVTM and ANQGSEA. The CDR3 has 14 residues. The junction had 9 bases not matched to a gene; V was cut back by 3 bases and J by 5 bases. The CDR3 DNA sequence: TGCAGCGTTGAGGATGGACAGGGTAGGCACGAGCAGTACTTC. This codes for CSVEDGQGRHEQYF.

This sequence joins TRBV4-2 and TRBJ2-6; weak D call: TRBD1 (6 bases). Germline CDR1 reads LGHNA; CDR2 reads YNFKEQ. V lost 3 bases and J lost 0, with 12 bases in between. The CDR3 totals 17 residues. This CDR3 reads CASSQWTELSGANVLTF. DNA of the CDR3: TGTGCCAGCAGCCAGTGGACAGAACTCTCTGGGGCCAACGTCCTGACTTTC.

This clonotype has just a few counts. J is TRBJ2-5 and V is TRBV7-2, with unresolved D. The V gene's germline CDR1 is SGHTA and CDR2 FQGNSA. V gave up 7 bases and J gave up 0 bases, with 9 bases separating them. This CDR3 is 13 amino acids long. In DNA form, the CDR3 reads TGTGCCAGCACCTTGCCGTACCAAGAGACCCAGTACTTC. It specifies CASTLPYQETQYF.

Regarding this clonotype: A much larger clonotype is one base distant, so this may be a read error. J is TRBJ1-3 and V is TRBV19, with no clear D. Germline V CDR1 and CDR2: LNHDA, SQIVND (reference sequence). CDR3 length: 14 amino acids. The CDR3 DNA follows: TGTGCCAGTAGTATAGCTCTCGGCGGAAACACCATATGTTTT. Protein: CASSIALGGNTICF.

This clonotype was picked up a small number of times. J is TRBJ2-1 and V is TRBV11-2; 9 positions agree with TRBD2. This CDR3 region has 13 residues. Germline loops: CDR1 SGHAT, CDR2 FQNNGV. J was trimmed by 7 bases and V by 5 bases; bases with no gene match: 3. The CDR3 loop reads CASSPGLANEQFF. CDR3 nucleotides: TGTGCCAGCAGCCCGGGACTAGCAAATGAGCAGTTCTTC.

As concerns this clonotype: A clone one base away is much larger, so this may be a read error. The chain recombines TRBV11-2 with TRBJ2-3, with 10 bases identical to TRBD2. The ends lost 0 bases at V and 14 bases at J; junction bases unmatched: 5. This CDR3 is 13 amino acids long. Germline V gives CDR1 SGHAT, CDR2 FQNNGV. Here the CDR3 DNA reads TGTGCCAGCAGCTTAGAGGGACTAGCGTCGCGGTATTTT. This translates into CASSLEGLASRYF.